The 5 T cell receptor beta chains below all came from one sample that was sequenced in a study of cytomegalovirus exposure and HLA in healthy donors (dated by TCRdb to 2015 to 2018). Receptor amplification or capture employed the immunoSEQ multiplex PCR assay. For the multiplex PCR, a mixture combining 60 forward primers for TCR Vbeta segments and 13 reverse primers for TCR Jbeta segments was used. TCRdb limited this immuneACCESS table to in-frame rearrangements with V and J called. A share of clones is missing; checked studies link under half to unresolved V genes, and the rest is unexplained. Here the sample has fewer than 200,000 clones; over 60% occur a single time. Approximately 2.5% of the sample goes to the ten largest clones. Sequencing input: PBMCs. These receptors all stem from a woman younger than 45 in good health and CMV-seronegative.

This sequence joins TRBV14 and TRBJ1-2, with D unresolved. The CDR3 has 13 amino acids. V lost 0 bases to trimming and J lost 3 bases, with 5 bases between them. Looked up from germline, CDR1 is SGHDN and CDR2 is FVKESK. The CDR3 reads CASSQEDYYGYTF. CDR3 DNA sequence: TGTGCCAGCAGCCAAGAAGACTACTATGGCTACACCTTC.

The rearrangement uses TRBV4-2 and TRBJ2-5, with 10 bases identical to TRBD2. Unmatched junction bases numbered 7, after V lost 4 bases and J lost 5 bases. The CDR3 extends over 15 amino acids. Germline loops: CDR1 LGHNA, CDR2 YNFKEQ. The CDR3 protein is CASSRQAGGEETQYF. The CDR3 coding sequence is TGTGCCAGCAGCCGACAAGCGGGGGGGGAGGAGACCCAGTACTTC.

DNA of the CDR3: TGCGCCAGCAGCTTGGAGGCGGATGCCTACGAGCAGTACTTC. It yields the protein CASSLEADAYEQYF. The chain combines TRBV5-1 with TRBJ2-7; no definite D call. This CDR3 is built from 14 residues. The V and J ends lost 0 bases and 2 bases respectively, with 9 bases between them. Germline CDR1 SGHRS, CDR2 YFSETQ.

This chain joins TRBV29-1 and TRBJ2-7, with D perhaps matching TRBD2 (5 bases). The V gene's germline CDR1 is SQVTM and CDR2 ANQGSEA. This CDR3 comprises 11 residues. The V gene lost 6 bases and the J gene lost 3 bases, with 9 bases spanning the gap. The CDR3 is CSVDLLYEQYF. The CDR3 DNA follows: TGCAGCGTGGACTTGCTCTACGAGCAGTACTTC.

There are a few counts of this clone. This chain joins TRBV6-4 and TRBJ2-1, with 8 bases matching TRBD2. V trimming: 3 bases; J trimming: 9 bases; junction bases outside the gene matches: 4. The V gene's germline CDR1 is MRHNA and CDR2 SNTAGT. CDR3 length: 13 residues. The CDR3 reads CASSDSRGGEQFF. CDR3 coding DNA: TGTGCCAGCAGTGATTCACGGGGGGGTGAGCAGTTCTTC.